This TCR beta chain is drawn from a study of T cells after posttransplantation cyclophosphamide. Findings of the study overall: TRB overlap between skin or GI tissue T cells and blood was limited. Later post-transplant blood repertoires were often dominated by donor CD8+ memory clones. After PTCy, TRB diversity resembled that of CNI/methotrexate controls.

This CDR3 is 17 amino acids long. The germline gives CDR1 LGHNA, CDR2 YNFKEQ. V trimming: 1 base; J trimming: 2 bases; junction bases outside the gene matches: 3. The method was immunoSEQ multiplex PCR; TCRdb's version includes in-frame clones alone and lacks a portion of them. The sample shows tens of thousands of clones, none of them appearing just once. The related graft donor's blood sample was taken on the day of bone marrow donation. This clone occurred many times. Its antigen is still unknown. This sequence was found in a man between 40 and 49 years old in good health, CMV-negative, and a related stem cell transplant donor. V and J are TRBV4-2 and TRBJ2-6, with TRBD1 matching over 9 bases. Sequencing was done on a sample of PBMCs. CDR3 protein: CASSQGQGVAGANVLTF. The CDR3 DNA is TGTGCCAGCAGCCAAGGACAGGGGGTGGCTGGGGCCAACGTCCTGACTTTC.